The 11 T cell receptor beta chains listed next were all sequenced from one sample in a study of cytomegalovirus exposure and HLA in healthy donors. PCR used 60 Vbeta primers and 13 Jbeta primers. Measured with immunoSEQ multiplex PCR; TCRdb has only the in-frame clones, and not every one. There are approximately 120,000 clones in the sample; approximately 80% occur only once, and more than 0.95% lies in the top ten. The sequenced material came from PBMCs. The receptor source for this set is a man aged 50 or older in good health and CMV-seronegative.

This chain uses TRBV4-2 with TRBJ2-5; D is possibly TRBD2 (6 bases). Germline V gives CDR1 LGHNA, CDR2 YNFKEQ. V was trimmed by 4 bases and J by 1 base, leaving 7 bases between them. The CDR3 loop spans 13 amino acids. The CDR3 nucleotides are TGTGCCAGCAGCCCGGGACTCCAAGAGACCCAGTACTTC. As protein: CASSPGLQETQYF.

The rearrangement joins TRBV11-2 to TRBJ2-7; 11 bases map to TRBD2. CDR3 length: 15 residues. CDR1 SGHAT and CDR2 FQNNGV come from the germline V gene. With V trimmed by 3 bases and J by 7 bases, 8 bases remained unmatched. For the CDR3, the DNA is TGTGCCAGCAGCTTTCAGACTAGCGGGACTCAAGAGCAGTACTTC. The encoded protein is CASSFQTSGTQEQYF.

V gene TRBV15 combines with J gene TRBJ1-2; a weak D match, TRBD1 (5 bases). Germline loops: CDR1 LNHNV, CDR2 YYDKDF (reference sequence). The V gene lost 1 base and the J gene lost 6 bases, with 9 bases spanning the gap. There are 13 residues in the CDR3. In DNA, the CDR3 is TGTGCCACCAGCAGAGGCCTCAGGGATGGCTACACCTTC. Its translation: CATSRGLRDGYTF.

This clone appeared a few times. V gene TRBV5-4 combines with J gene TRBJ1-1, with D possibly TRBD1 on 6 matching bases. The CDR3 has 13 amino acids. The germline gives CDR1 SGHNT, CDR2 YYREEE (reference sequence). Trimming pared 0 bases from V and 7 bases from J, leaving 10 bases between. The CDR3 sequence: CASSLDRAYEAFF. The CDR3 nucleotides read TGTGCCAGCAGCTTGGACAGGGCTTATGAAGCTTTCTTT.

The chain links TRBV28 to TRBJ2-3, with a weak D call TRBD1 (5 bases). The CDR3 length is 16 residues. Germline lookup yields CDR1 MDHEN and CDR2 SYDVKM. Trimming removed 8 bases at V and 2 bases at J, with 20 bases between. The CDR3 region has the DNA TGTGCCAGCTCTTCGCGACGGACACCGCCCACAGATACGCAGTATTTT. Its protein product is CASSSRRTPPTDTQYF.

The chain recombines TRBV29-1 with TRBJ2-3; 11 nucleotides align to TRBD1. Trimming took 5 bases from V and 6 from J; bases not matched to a gene: 4. The germline V gene encodes CDR1 SQVTM and CDR2 ANQGSEA. The CDR3 consists of 13 residues. The CDR3, as DNA: TGCAGCGTTCTGGGACAGGGGGTTGATACGCAGTATTTT. Translating it yields CSVLGQGVDTQYF.

Comments on this clone: Other DNA sequences from this sample encode an identical CDR3 as well. This sequence joins TRBV6-5 and TRBJ1-5; 9 bases fit TRBD1. This CDR3 has 13 amino acids. Germline CDR1 MNHEY, CDR2 SVGAGI. V trimming: 5 bases; J trimming: 6 bases; junction bases outside the gene matches: 2. This chain's CDR3 is CASSLDRGQPQHF. The CDR3 DNA follows: TGTGCCAGCAGTCTGGACAGGGGTCAGCCCCAGCATTTT.

This clone was counted a few times. The V gene is TRBV18, the J gene TRBJ2-1, with 14 bases matching TRBD2. In germline, CDR1 is KGHSH, CDR2 LQKENI. V was clipped by 2 bases and J by 9 bases; unmatched bases: 6. The CDR3 is 16 residues long. This CDR3 is CASSPYGLAGGSEQFF. Written as DNA, the CDR3 is TGTGCCAGCTCACCATATGGACTAGCGGGAGGAAGTGAGCAGTTCTTC.

The rearrangement uses TRBV30 and TRBJ1-2; D gene uncertain. V was shortened by 2 bases and J by 4 bases, with 14 bases between the two germline ends. CDR3 size: 14 residues. CDR1 is GTSNPN and CDR2 is SVGIG in the germline V gene (reference sequence). CDR3: CAWSSPNLGYGYTF. For the CDR3, the DNA is TGTGCCTGGAGTTCCCCTAACCTAGGCTATGGCTACACCTTC.

The rearrangement uses TRBV6-5 and TRBJ2-7; 7 bases are shared with TRBD2. The CDR3 has 15 amino acids. V lost 7 bases, J lost 2 bases, and 11 bases stayed unmatched. Germline V gives CDR1 MNHEY, CDR2 SVGAGI. The CDR3, as DNA: TGTGCCAGCACCGGGGTCGAGCGGGGAACCTACGAGCAGTACTTC. Its protein product is CASTGVERGTYEQYF.

The chain links TRBV6-1 to TRBJ1-1; TRBD1 is a possible D gene (5 bases). Trimming left V 8 bases short and J 1 base short, with 8 bases between. The CDR3 runs to 12 residues. Germline-derived CDR1 and CDR2 are MNHNS and SASEGT. The CDR3 protein is CASGDRNTEAFF. The CDR3 region has the DNA TGTGCCAGCGGAGACAGGAACACTGAAGCTTTCTTT.